This T cell receptor beta chain stems from a study of cytomegalovirus exposure and HLA in healthy donors (TCRdb year 2017). In the study overall: In an earlier analysis of around 540 of the donors, approximately 300 Gb of sequence data and approximately 100 million unique TCR beta sequences from approximately 180 million T cells were reported. About 300 gigabases of sequencing data and 70 million to 85 million unique TCR sequences were included in an early release covering over 600 HLA-typed donors. The genetic ancestry cluster associated with self-reported Caucasian donors included around 76% of the 300 to 450 genotyped donors. The study aimed to test whether signatures of past pathogen exposure could be identified by cataloging public T cell receptors. Using immunosequencing, the study profiled T cell repertoires from about 610 subjects and related those repertoires to cytomegalovirus serostatus. Along with the approximately 700-subject first cohort, a separate validation cohort of over a hundred different subjects was used. To predict cytomegalovirus infection status, the study combined high-throughput TCR immunosequencing, statistical association of individual TCRs with disease status, and machine learning. A later analysis re-analyzed previously published TCR beta repertoires from roughly 600 donors and added high-resolution HLA genotyping to study TCR occurrence patterns. Rather than using new phenotypic data, the later analysis identified candidate immune exposures from TCR beta sequences and from how often those sequences occurred across donors. To decide whether each TCR beta V gene segment behaved as functional or pseudogenic, an earlier analysis of some 600 of the donors relied on high-throughput TCR beta sequencing. Alongside the repertoire data, information on donor age, sex, ethnicity and CMV serostatus was compiled. A later genetic analysis took genome-wide SNP genotypes for 398 of the 666 donors and used that subset as a discovery cohort. All discovery cohort repertoires had been generated using a single sequencing platform. Both class I and class II loci were covered by HLA typing, at four-digit resolution. The number of typed donors differed by locus: roughly 620-640 for A, B, C, DRB1 and DQB1; approximately 540 for DQA1; 600 to 610 for DPA1; and around 450 for DPB1. Roughly five DR-DQ haplotypes were treated as single units for association and clustering because of strong linkage in the cohort. Among over 350 genotyped donors of the cohort, an average of about 240,000 unique TCR beta nucleotide sequences were sequenced per donor, roughly 18% of them non-productive. What the research found in general, with its limitations: A group of highly shared sequence variants was considered likely to be a technical artifact of the sequencing pipeline. Broadly in line with IMGT annotations, most TCR beta V segments showed up in productive rearrangements about 90% or about 30% of the time in an earlier analysis of 450 to 600 of the donors. Linkage disequilibrium might explain the correlated functional status among segregating V segments, but an unknown experimental factor could not be excluded. Because HLA typing was missing for some donors at each locus, association tests included only the typed subset. Cytomegalovirus status was reported to be diagnosed by the classifier with high specificity and sensitivity in both the original and validation cohorts. Over 15 rarely observed V segments, including chromosome 9 orphons, were excluded from the earlier analysis of several hundred of the donors because counts were too low. An association between a missense DCLRE1C variant and V-gene and J-gene trimming of TCR beta chains was found in a later genetic analysis and replicated in an independent cohort. This cohort had only TCR beta chains sequenced, and the lack of alpha or paired-chain data limited which features could be detected. When HLA alleles, especially DR and DQ, strongly co-occurred, TCR associations were difficult to assign to individual alleles. In a later analysis, 16,951 TCR beta sequences were associated with specific HLA alleles at a false discovery rate of 0.05. For the cohort, immune exposure information was limited to CMV serostatus. A later analysis found that TCR association rates varied across HLA loci, with DRB1 alleles showing the most associated TCRs and HLA-C alleles the fewest. A further reported finding was that TCR beta sequences accurately predicted the HLA-A and HLA-B alleles for most subjects in the first cohort. Sequencing depth was assumed to be roughly uniform across donors in the presence/absence analyses, though that assumption may not hold. Because the 87-base-pair reads could not distinguish some IMGT-functional V segments, including TRBV6-2 and TRBV6-3, those segments were excluded. A later genetic analysis reported fewer N-insertions in productive TCRs among donors in an Asian-associated ancestry cluster than the approximately 700-donor mean. The authors suggested that the approach could potentially be generalized to other disease states and immunological phenotypes. In the study, approximately 150 TCR beta chains were listed as associated with cytomegalovirus. In a later analysis, HLA-associated TCR beta chains showed more clonal expansion and lower generation probabilities than non-associated chains that were equally common. While some public TCRs were present in many individuals, most TCR sequences turned up only very rarely across donors. A few of the identified cytomegalovirus-associated TCR beta chains were confirmed in vitro to be specific for cytomegalovirus antigens. A later analysis found that most CMV-associated TCR beta chains appeared HLA-restricted, with HLA associations seemingly driven largely by CMV exposure. Several of the top co-occurrence clusters appeared to be linked to parvovirus B19, influenza, CMV and Epstein-Barr virus, according to a later analysis.

The method behind the library was the immunoSEQ multiplex PCR assay. A mixture of 60 forward primers for TCR Vbeta segments and 13 reverse primers for TCR Jbeta segments was used in the multiplex PCR. Amplification of the CDR3 region of rearranged TCR beta genes was performed with a multiplex PCR assay on genomic DNA. The amplified TCR beta libraries were sequenced on the Illumina HiSeq System as 87-base-pair reads. On the study's bioinformatics: A later analysis tallied 80 million to 95 million unique TCR beta chains across the 600 to 700 repertoires, and approximately 12 million of those chains were shared by two or more donors. Raw reads were error-corrected and collapsed into unique sequences by a nearest-neighbor algorithm in which closely related sequences were merged to remove PCR and sequencing errors. CDR3 sequences were aligned to IMGT reference sequences to assign V, D and J gene segments. Each retained sequence needed at least a six-nucleotide match to both a V gene segment and a J gene segment. A rearrangement counted as productive if the CDR3 had no stop codons and remained in frame with V and J, and every other rearrangement counted as non-productive. CDR3 was defined by IMGT convention, running from the second conserved V-encoded cysteine to the conserved J-encoded phenylalanine. In an earlier analysis of more than 550 of the donors, sequences lacking an unambiguous match to a single V gene segment were excluded. An earlier analysis of 450 to 650 of the donors called V segments functional above 56.7% productive rearrangements and segregating when the between-donor standard deviation exceeded 5%. A statistical classification framework was built for diagnosing cytomegalovirus status from the catalog of TCR beta chain sequences. In a later analysis, TCR nucleotide sequences were compared against IMGT/GENE-DB human TR gene sequences so that V and J genes could be assigned. In a later analysis, CDR3 sequences and most-parsimonious VDJ recombination scenarios were assigned using the TCRdist pipeline. A later analysis defined each TCR beta chain by its CDR3 amino acid sequence plus V-gene family, and excluded reads lacking a unique V-gene family. As a way to deal with suspected cross-contamination and a sequencing artifact, a later analysis dropped approximately 570 nucleotide sequences that were highly shared and had low generation probability. In a later analysis, a clonal expansion index was calculated for each public chain from normalized within-repertoire ranks of inferred template counts. A later analysis computed generation probabilities with a VDJ recombination model fitted to out-of-frame rearrangements, and checked the results against IGoR. Hypergeometric tests were used in a later analysis to score TCR-TCR, TCR-HLA and TCR-CMV co-occurrence, with a repertoire-size bias correction applied to the TCR pairs. In a later analysis, false discovery rates were estimated by permuting HLA or CMV assignments 20 times. In a later analysis, co-occurring TCRs were grouped using DBSCAN, with TCRdist sequence similarity added in when clustering inside HLA-allele-positive subsets. Repertoires with fewer than 30,000 or more than 120,000 public chains were left out of co-occurrence clustering, as were about 5 repertoires with anomalous nucleotide sharing. TCRdb took over this immuneACCESS table, retaining in-frame rearrangements with V and J assigned. Such tables are incomplete; in checked studies, under half of the missing clones stem from an unresolved V gene, and the remainder is unexplained. V and J calls and clone size come straight from that table; D and trimming were deduced from the DNA. The sample table holds about 140,000 clones, of which approximately 80% were seen once. The ten largest account for around 14% of the sample.

As to this clone: The antigen this receptor binds is unknown. Base qualities are not at hand, and no much larger clone is one base apart.

Compared with germline, V lacks 6 bases and J lacks 5 bases; bases without a gene match: 6. CDR1 ENHRY and CDR2 SYGVKD were looked up in the germline V gene. Including cysteine and phenylalanine, the CDR3 has 14 amino acids. This entry keeps only the CDR3 DNA: 42 bases, framed from base 1. The cohort comprised under 700 healthy bone marrow donors. Cohort members were all nominally healthy when sampled, although unrecorded immune exposures were likely present. The donor tested CMV seronegative and was one of the 352 seronegative cohort members. Each donor provided a peripheral blood sample, and peripheral blood mononuclear cells were used for TCR beta sequencing. The Qiagen DNeasy Blood Extraction Kit was used to extract genomic DNA from the blood cell samples.

Here the chain combines TRBV10-3 and TRBJ2-1; TRBD2 aligns with 8 central bases. The sequence was obtained from a woman aged 40 to 50 in good health and CMV-seronegative. Sequencing was performed on PBMCs. The DNA reads TGTGCCATCAGGGTAGCGGGGCAAAACAATGAGCAGTTCTTC. It codes for CAIRVAGQNNEQFF.